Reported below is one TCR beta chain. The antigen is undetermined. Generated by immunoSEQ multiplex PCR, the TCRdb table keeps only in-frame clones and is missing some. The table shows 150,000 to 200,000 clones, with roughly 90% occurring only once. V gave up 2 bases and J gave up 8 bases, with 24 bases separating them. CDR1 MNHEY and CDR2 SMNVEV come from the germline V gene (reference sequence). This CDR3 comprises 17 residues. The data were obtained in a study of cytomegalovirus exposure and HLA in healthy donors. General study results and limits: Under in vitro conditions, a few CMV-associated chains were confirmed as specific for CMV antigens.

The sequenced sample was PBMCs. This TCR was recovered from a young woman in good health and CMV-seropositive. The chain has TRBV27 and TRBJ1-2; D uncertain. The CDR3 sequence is CASSLVLGSGSPGGYTF. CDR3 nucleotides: TGTGCCAGCAGTTTAGTCTTGGGTTCGGGGAGTCCCGGCGGCTACACCTTC.